This T cell receptor beta chain was captured by sequencing in a study of cytomegalovirus exposure and HLA in healthy donors. The PCR was carried out with 60 Vbeta primers and 13 Jbeta primers. The table came from immunoSEQ multiplex PCR; TCRdb's copy has only in-frame clones and leaves some out. Here the sample table reports about 140,000 clones. Concerning this clone: Its antigen is unidentified.

Study-wide results and caveats: Listed as cytomegalovirus-associated were more than 150 TCR beta chains. A later analysis linked a missense DCLRE1C variant to TCR beta V- and J-gene trimming. An analysis that was carried out later associated approximately 17,000 TCR beta sequences with HLA alleles at 0.05 false discovery rate.

Germline CDR1 and CDR2: SGHVS and FQNEAQ. The CDR3 is 16 residues long. V lost 1 base to trimming and J lost 6 bases, with 16 bases between them. V usage is TRBV7-8 and J usage is TRBJ1-5; D unclear. The TCR was taken from a man in his forties in good health and CMV-seronegative. Sequencing was done on a sample of PBMCs. The CDR3 bases are TGTGCCAGCAGCTTAGGAACTAGTTCCTCGGGTCAGCCCCAGCATTTT. It codes for CASSLGTSSSGQPQHF.